Shown below are 4 T cell receptor beta chains from a single sample sequenced in a study of identical twins. TCRdb ran MiXCR on the 5' RACE reads and lists one entry per CDR3 protein. The table shows more than 400,000 distinct CDR3 sequences, with over 12% occurring only once. This sample was shared with a second study, whose subject was yellow fever vaccine responses in identical twins.

The sequencing input was CD4+ T cells sorted from blood. The receptors were sampled from a woman under 30 in good health.

This clonotype was seen many times. The rearrangement links TRBV3-1 to TRBJ2-2; D is unclear. The CDR3 runs to 11 residues. Germline V gene data show CDR1 as LGHDT and CDR2 as YNNKEL (reference sequence). Trimming cost V 4 bases and J 8 bases, with 5 bases left between them. The CDR3 loop is CASSRGGELFF. The CDR3 coding sequence is TGTGCCAGCAGCCGCGGTGGGGAGCTGTTTTTT.

CDR3 amino acids: CSAPSGSYNEQFF. CDR3 nucleotides: TGCAGCGCTCCGAGCGGTTCCTACAATGAGCAGTTCTTC. This chain connects TRBV20-1 to TRBJ2-1, with a weak D call TRBD2 (5 bases). The CDR3 length is 13 residues. CDR1 is DFQATT, CDR2 SNEGSKA, per germline (reference sequence).

The J gene is TRBJ2-6, the V gene TRBV10-3; a weak D match, TRBD1 (6 bases). Trimming stripped 3 bases from V and 2 bases from J, with 11 bases between. CDR1 and CDR2 from the germline V gene are ENHRY and SYGVKD. The CDR3 contains 16 residues. Here the CDR3 reads CAISDPTGAGANVLTF. For the CDR3, the DNA is TGTGCCATCAGTGATCCGACAGGAGCTGGGGCCAACGTCCTGACTTTC.

This clonotype was detected ten times or more. The rearrangement uses TRBV7-8 and TRBJ2-5, with TRBD2 identical over 13 bases. This CDR3 has 18 amino acids. CDR1 and CDR2 (germline): SGHVS, FQNEAQ. Unmatched junction bases numbered 8, after V lost 1 base and J lost 3 bases. In DNA, the CDR3 is TGTGCCAGCAGCTTAGGACAGGGCGGGACTAGCGGGGAAGAGACCCAGTACTTC. This gives the protein CASSLGQGGTSGEETQYF.